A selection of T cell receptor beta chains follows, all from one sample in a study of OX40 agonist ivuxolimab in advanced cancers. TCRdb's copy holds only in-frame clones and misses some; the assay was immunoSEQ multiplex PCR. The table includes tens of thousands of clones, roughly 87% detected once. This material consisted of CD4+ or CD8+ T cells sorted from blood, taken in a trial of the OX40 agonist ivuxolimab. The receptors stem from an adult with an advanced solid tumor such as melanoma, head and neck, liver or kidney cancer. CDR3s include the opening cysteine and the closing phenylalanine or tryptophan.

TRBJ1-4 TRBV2 CASGGSRSEKLFF
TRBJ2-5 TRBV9 CASSPEGGLGETQYF
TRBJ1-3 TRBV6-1 CASSEAPWGTGNTIYF
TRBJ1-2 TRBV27 CASSPREVFNYGYTF
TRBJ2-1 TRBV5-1 CASTPASSYNEQFF
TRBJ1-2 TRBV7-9 CASSMGQGPRGYTF
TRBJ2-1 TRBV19 CASSIGFNEQFF
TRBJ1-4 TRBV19 CASSPRWDRDGEKLFF
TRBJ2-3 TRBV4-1 CASSLIQGVSADTQYF
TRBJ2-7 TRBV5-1 CASSLGRTYEQYF
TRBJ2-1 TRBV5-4 CASSLVRWRPNEQFF
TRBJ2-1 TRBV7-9 CASSLTWGNEQFF
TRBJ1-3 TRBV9 CASSEGSQAGNTIYF
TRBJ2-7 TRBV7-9 CASSSGGGASGHEQYF
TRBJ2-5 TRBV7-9 CASSLVAGGPETQYF
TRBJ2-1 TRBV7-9 CASSPRTGGIFNEQFF
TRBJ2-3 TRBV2 CASSRLLAGADTQYF
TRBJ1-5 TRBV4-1 CASSQDEYGNQPQHF
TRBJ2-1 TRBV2 CASRPSSYNEQFF
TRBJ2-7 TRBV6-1 CASSERGWGISHEQYF
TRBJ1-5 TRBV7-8 CASSAGALGQVNQPQHF
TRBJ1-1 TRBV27 CASSHSPPKQGVNTEAFF
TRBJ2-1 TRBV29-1 CSVLSPWGATDEQFF
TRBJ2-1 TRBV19 CASSLPGTVSYNEQFF
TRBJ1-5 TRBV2 CASTLSNQPQHF
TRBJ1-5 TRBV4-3 CASSQDRRNQPQHF
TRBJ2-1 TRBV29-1 CSVDGDWGSYNEQFF
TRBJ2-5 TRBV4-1 CASSQGETFPQTQYF
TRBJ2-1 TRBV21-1 CASSKGHNEQFF
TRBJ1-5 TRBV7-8 CASSLSPSLSNQPQHF
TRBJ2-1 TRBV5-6 CASSLQGQHEQFF
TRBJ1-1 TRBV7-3 CASSPLAAGGTEAFF
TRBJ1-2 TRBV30 CAWGGTGGGYTF
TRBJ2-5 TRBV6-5 CASSYGGPQETQYF
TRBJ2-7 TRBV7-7 CASSLADGPSYEQYF
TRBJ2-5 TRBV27 CASSSSTGPFWTQYF
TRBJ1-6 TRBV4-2 CASSQRDSDSPLHF
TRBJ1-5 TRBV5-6 CASSLSAAEEPQHF
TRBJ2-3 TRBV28 CASSFPGQGPDTQYF
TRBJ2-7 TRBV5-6 CASSLAETSGRAFDYEQYF
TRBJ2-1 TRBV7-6 CASSRKPLQENILYNEQFF
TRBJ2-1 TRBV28 CASRGRRAGGDNEQFF
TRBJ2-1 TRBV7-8 CASSSRGLYNEQFF
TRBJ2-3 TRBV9 CASSVVGASGTADTQYF
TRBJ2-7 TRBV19 CASSWSTGAEQYF
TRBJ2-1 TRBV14 CASSQLYAGTVLNEQFF